This T cell receptor (beta chain) was retrieved from a study of T cells in Graves' hyperthyroidism and ophthalmopathy. General study findings and limits: Most clonotypes that expanded in the thyroid above 0.001 also showed up in blood.

The investigators amplified TCR beta CDR3 regions from RNA transcripts. Researchers ran a first-round RT-PCR on the TCR CDR3 using the HTBI primer set. Each CDR3 protein gets one entry after TCRdb re-called the multiplex PCR reads with MiXCR. The sample has under 400,000 distinct CDR3 sequences, approximately 16% seen once. Extraction of PBMCs used roughly 9.6 ml of fresh peripheral blood. As to this clonotype: Its target is unknown.

CDR3 length: 14 amino acids. Trimming removed 1 base at V and 3 bases at J, with 10 bases between. Germline CDR1 and CDR2: MGHRA and YSYEKL. This TCR was recovered from a woman aged 60 to 75 with Graves' ophthalmopathy. The chain carries TRBV4-1 and TRBJ2-7, with a tentative D call TRBD2 (5 bases). Sequencing was carried out using blood. The CDR3 loop is CASSQGPSHYEQYF. Here the CDR3 DNA reads TGCGCCAGCAGCCAAGGCCCTAGCCACTACGAGCAGTACTTC.